The rows below give T cell receptor beta chains drawn from one sample of a study of beta chain features in type 1 diabetes. Using immunoSEQ multiplex PCR, the repertoire was profiled, and TCRdb retains in-frame clones only, with some absent. The profile shows about 370,000 clones, around 10% of them singletons. The sample comprised central memory CD4+ T cells from blood. These receptors were obtained from a man younger than 40 with type 1 diabetes. Each CDR3 is given with its conserved first and last residue. Each record gives: V gene, clone size, J gene, CDR3 length, D gene, CDR3 DNA, CDR3 protein. A D gene is named only where the DNA matches it firmly. Clone size appears in some rows only: once, few, many, or a class for an expanded clone.

>TRBV11-1|few|TRBJ2-2|13|.
TGTGCCAGCAGCTTAGATTCGGGCGGGGAGCTGTTTTTT
CASSLDSGGELFF
>TRBV7-3|few|TRBJ2-7|16|.
TGTGCCAGCAGCTTAGGCGGGACAGCTATCTCATACGAGCAGTACTTC
CASSLGGTAISYEQYF
>TRBV28|few|TRBJ2-6|13|.
TGTGCCAGCAGTCGCTCTGGGGCCAACGTCCTGACTTTC
CASSRSGANVLTF
>TRBV5-4|few|TRBJ1-1|14|TRBD1
TGTGCCAGCAGTAGAGTACAGGGGGCTCGAGAAGCTTTCTTT
CASSRVQGAREAFF
>TRBV7-9|few|TRBJ2-1|15|TRBD2
TGTGCCAGCAGCTTAGTAGCGGGGGGACTGTATGAGCAGTTCTTC
CASSLVAGGLYEQFF
>TRBV6-6|.|TRBJ1-5|15|TRBD1
TGTGCCAGCAATGGAATGACAGGGCGAAATCAGCCCCAGCATTTT
CASNGMTGRNQPQHF
>TRBV5-1|.|TRBJ2-1|17|.
TGCGCCAGCAGCTTGGGCTTCCGGGACCCAACCTACAATGAGCAGTTCTTC
CASSLGFRDPTYNEQFF
>TRBV29-1|few|TRBJ1-1|13|.
TGCAGCGTACAAACGGACCGGGCGACTGAAGCTTTCTTT
CSVQTDRATEAFF
>TRBV28|.|TRBJ2-7|12|.
TGTGCCAGCAGAGAGGGATTGTACGAGCAGTACTTC
CASREGLYEQYF
>TRBV14|.|TRBJ1-2|15|.
TGTGCCAGCAGCCAAGAGGTCAGGGATCCCTATGGCTACACCTTC
CASSQEVRDPYGYTF
>TRBV7-9|.|TRBJ2-1|12|.
TGTGCCAGCAGCCCTGCACTTAATGAGCAGTTCTTC
CASSPALNEQFF
>TRBV13|many|TRBJ2-6|14|TRBD1
TGTGCCAGCAACAGGGGTCCTGGGGCCAACGTCCTGACTTTC
CASNRGPGANVLTF
>TRBV6-5|.|TRBJ2-1|13|.
TGTGCCATCAGTGAACTAGATTACAATGAGCAGTTCTTC
CAISELDYNEQFF
>TRBV4-3|few|TRBJ1-2|17|TRBD1
TGCGCCAGCAGCCAAGATGACAGGGGGGCGACTAACTATGGCTACACCTTC
CASSQDDRGATNYGYTF
>TRBV10-3|many|TRBJ1-1|12|.
TGTGCCACGTCCCCGACGGACACTGAAGCTTTCTTT
CATSPTDTEAFF
>TRBV5-1|few|TRBJ1-5|14|TRBD1
TGCGCCAGCACCCAGGGAGGGGGCGATCAGCCCCAGCATTTT
CASTQGGGDQPQHF
>TRBV18|.|TRBJ2-3|14|.
TGTGCCAGCTCACCGGCGGGGTTCACAGATACGCAGTATTTT
CASSPAGFTDTQYF
>TRBV29-1|few|TRBJ2-5|16|TRBD2
TGCAGCGTTGTAACTAGCGGGAGGGCTGGATCGGAGACCCAGTACTTC
CSVVTSGRAGSETQYF
>TRBV29-1|.|TRBJ1-5|13|.
TGCAGCGTCGTAACATATAGCAATCAGCCCCAGCATTTT
CSVVTYSNQPQHF
>TRBV4-3|.|TRBJ1-4|16|TRBD1
TGCGCCAGCAGCCAAGACGGACAGGGGGTTAATGAAAAACTGTTTTTT
CASSQDGQGVNEKLFF
>TRBV4-1|few|TRBJ1-1|14|.
TGCGCCAGCAGCCAAGATGAAAGGCAGGGCGAAGCTTTCTTT
CASSQDERQGEAFF
>TRBV7-2|few|TRBJ2-3|13|TRBD2
TGTGCCAGCAGCTTATCCGGGGGGGATACGCAGTATTTT
CASSLSGGDTQYF
>TRBV28|.|TRBJ1-1|13|.
TGTGCCAGCAAGGGCATTCTGAACACTGAAGCTTTCTTT
CASKGILNTEAFF
>TRBV4-2|.|TRBJ2-1|16|TRBD2
TGTGCCAGCAGTTTAAGGCTAGCGGGGACATGGAATGAGCAGTTCTTC
CASSLRLAGTWNEQFF
>TRBV28|few|TRBJ2-1|17|TRBD2
TGTGCCAGCGCGGGGACTAGCGGGAGGGCGGCCTACAATGAGCAGTTCTTC
CASAGTSGRAAYNEQFF
>TRBV7-9|.|TRBJ2-1|14|.
TGTGCCAGCCGGACCCGGACGGATCACAATGAGCAGTTCTTC
CASRTRTDHNEQFF
>TRBV19|.|TRBJ1-1|16|.
TGTGCCAGTAGGGATCAGGGTACCGGGATGAACACTGAAGCTTTCTTT
CASRDQGTGMNTEAFF
>TRBV5-1|few|TRBJ2-6|16|.
TGCGCCAGCAGAAGGGAGTTGAGCTCTGGGGCCAACGTCCTGACTTTC
CASRRELSSGANVLTF
>TRBV5-4|.|TRBJ1-3|17|.
TGTGCCAGCAGCTTTGTACTACGCAGAGAGTCTGGAAACACCATATATTTT
CASSFVLRRESGNTIYF
>TRBV4-3|few|TRBJ1-2|14|.
TGCGCCAGCAGCCAAGGACAGACTAACTATGGCTACACCTTC
CASSQGQTNYGYTF
>TRBV7-3|few|TRBJ2-1|14|.
TGTGCCAGCAATAGCGGCACGCGGAGAAATGAGCAGTTCTTC
CASNSGTRRNEQFF
>TRBV18|few|TRBJ1-1|15|.
TGTGCCAGCTCACCCCTACTAAGCTTCGACGCTGAAGCTTTCTTT
CASSPLLSFDAEAFF
>TRBV28|many|TRBJ1-1|13|.
TGTGCCAGCAGTTTACCCTCGGTCGTGGAAGCTTTCTTT
CASSLPSVVEAFF
>TRBV7-8|.|TRBJ2-2|13|.
TGTGCCAGCAGCTGGACAGTACCCGGGGAGCTGTTTTTT
CASSWTVPGELFF
>TRBV9|few|TRBJ1-5|13|.
TGTGCCAGCAGCGTGGGTAGCAATCAGCCCCAGCATTTT
CASSVGSNQPQHF
>TRBV19|few|TRBJ1-2|16|TRBD1
TGTGCCAGTTCTCTAGGATGGGAGGACAGGCCCGTCGGCTACACCTTC
CASSLGWEDRPVGYTF
>TRBV4-3|.|TRBJ2-1|16|TRBD2
TGCGCCAGCAGCCATTTAGGACTAGCGGGACCCGATGAGCAGTTCTTC
CASSHLGLAGPDEQFF
>TRBV5-1|many|TRBJ2-7|11|.
TGCGCCAGCAGGTCCGAGTACGAGCAGTACTTC
CASRSEYEQYF
>TRBV28|.|TRBJ2-7|17|TRBD2
TGTGCCAGCAGTCCCCCCCTAGGAGCGGGAGGTGAATACGAGCAGTACTTC
CASSPPLGAGGEYEQYF
>TRBV19|.|TRBJ2-5|15|.
TGTGCCAGTAGTATCCGCTCGGACAGCCAAGAGACCCAGTACTTC
CASSIRSDSQETQYF